This T cell receptor beta chain derives from a study of T cell responses to AZD1222 COVID-19 vaccine. Whole-study results and caveats: Baseline serostatus was positive in only a handful of AZD1222 recipients. Mostly white British, mostly female donors; authors suggested clonal diversity may be underestimated. Vaccination with two AZD1222 doses was followed by a rise in Spike-specific TCR breadth and depth.

From germline, CDR1 is SGHDN and CDR2 FVKESK. There are 15 residues in the CDR3. Trimming removed 1 base from V and 5 bases from J; junction bases left unmatched: 6. Clones were read by immunoSEQ multiplex PCR, and TCRdb kept only the in-frame ones, dropping some. The sample records tens of thousands of clones, around three quarters being singletons. For this clone: Its antigen is not known.

This clonotype originated in an adult who received the MenACWY meningococcal vaccine as a control. This specimen consisted of peripheral blood, obtained 28 days after the second dose of the MenACWY control vaccine. The V and J genes are TRBV14 and TRBJ1-1; TRBD1 aligns across 8 bases. CDR3 DNA: TGTGCCAGCAGCCAAGGGACAGGGAAGTGGACTGAAGCTTTCTTT. It yields the protein CASSQGTGKWTEAFF.